The present T cell receptor (beta chain) was sequenced within a study of blood T cell repertoires in COVID-19. Original handling: Estimation of nucleated cell counts was performed using reference gene primer amplification. This table comes from immunoSEQ multiplex PCR, and its TCRdb copy is limited to in-frame clones, with some not included. V, J and clone size are those of that table, while D and trimming were read from the DNA. There are about 270,000 clones in the sample; 85% to 95% occur only once, and about 3% lies in the top ten. Self-reported history from a screening survey and questionnaire set each donor's cohort. Exposed participants came across a COVID-19 case within 2 weeks before study entry. The CDR3 totals 19 residues. Germline trimming cut 4 bases from V and 8 bases from J; bases unmatched to any gene: 20. From germline, CDR1 is SGHTA and CDR2 FQGNSA.

Sequenced sample: PBMCs or T cells enriched from blood (not recorded which). This chain links TRBV7-2 with TRBJ2-1; 10 nucleotides match TRBD2. This clonotype originated in a man aged 35 to 55 who had been exposed to COVID-19. DNA of the CDR3: TGTGCCAGCAGCTACCCTTCTAGCGGGAGTATCTCGGGTGGTGATGAGCAGTTCTTC. This sequence encodes CASSYPSSGSISGGDEQFF.